The clone carrying this TCR beta chain came up many times. Its target is unknown. The investigators amplified TCR beta CDR3 regions from RNA transcripts. The TCR CDR3 first-round RT-PCR relied on the HTBI primer set. TCRdb reanalysed the multiplex PCR reads using MiXCR and keeps one entry per CDR3 protein. The data hold under 250,000 distinct CDR3 sequences, with approximately 24% observed a single time. The entry originates in a study of T cells in Graves' hyperthyroidism and ophthalmopathy. Study results and limitations: Most thyroid clonotypes with frequency above 0.001 were detected in blood. The model made its ophthalmopathy prediction, and onset followed a median 6.5 months later.

CDR1 ENHRY and CDR2 SYGVKD come from the germline V gene. V lost 1 base, J lost 5 bases, and 4 bases stayed unmatched. The CDR3 extends over 14 amino acids. The receptor's source is a middle-aged woman with Graves' ophthalmopathy. This chain joins TRBV10-3 and TRBJ2-5; 7 bases are shared with TRBD2. Material for sequencing was blood. The CDR3 spells CAISELRERETQYF. In DNA form, the CDR3 reads TGTGCCATCAGTGAGTTGCGGGAGAGGGAGACCCAGTACTTC.